This T cell receptor (beta chain) was documented in a study of T cell repertoires in cytomegalovirus infection (dated by TCRdb to 2018 to 2020). A note on the overall study: Recently identified HLA-C-restricted CMV epitopes, whose presentation resists viral immunomodulation, were targeted by peptide stimulations together with well-studied HLA-B-restricted epitopes. The HLA type of each donor mattered for the analysis, because public TCR beta signatures pointed to carriage of CMV infection along with the matching HLA type. General study outcomes and caveats: Carriers of CMV infection plus the relevant HLA type were discriminated by the cumulative frequency of public TCR beta family members in the study cohort and in an independent roughly 340-donor cohort. The ex vivo response was dominated by HLA-C-restricted CMV-specific TCR beta clonotypes, which also provided the single most frequent clonotype in two of eight donors.

The treatment or condition label here, explained by the study, means: in vitro stimulation with specific CMV peptide epitopes to enrich CMV-specific T cells. The reads were generated on an Illumina HiSeq 1500. TCRdb reanalyzed the raw reads on its own, using fastp at Q25 for trimming and MiXCR for clone calling, and kept in-frame beta chains. One record per CDR3 amino acid sequence lists the most common genes and DNA. The sample includes around 540,000 distinct CDR3 sequences, with 30% to 35% observed a single time. In total, the top ten clones hold 15% to 20% of the sample. As for this clonotype: Its antigen specificity is not known. Within one base of it there is no much larger clone, and no base qualities were kept.

The CDR3 measures 16 amino acids from cysteine to phenylalanine. The CDR3 DNA has 48 bases and is translated from base 1. The germline V gene yields SQVTM for CDR1 and ANQGSEA for CDR2. Between the V and J ends, shortened by 1 base and 4 bases respectively, the junction contains 17 bases. This sequence originates from a human donor in good health (CMV status not recorded). Some clones in this sample may be carry-over from other donors' samples. The sequenced sample was cultured PBMCs, obtained from culture after CMV antigen stimulation. The rearranged chain carries TRBV29-1 and TRBJ2-1; TRBD2 is perhaps the D gene, given 7 matching bases. CDR3 sequence: CSVEGMRSGTYNEQFF. Read as DNA, the sequence is TGCAGCGTTGAAGGCATGCGGAGCGGGACATACAATGAGCAGTTCTTC.